One T cell receptor (beta chain) is described in this entry. Its antigen is unknown. Repertoires were generated with immunoSEQ multiplex PCR, while TCRdb's copy carries only in-frame clones and drops some. The table has hundreds of thousands of clones, approximately 95% seen once. This record belongs to a study of shared clonotypes between healthy human individuals. Looking at the study overall: The donors, a couple of women and three men, were aged 18 to 49. Whole-study results and caveats: Naive subsets usually exceeded memory subsets in estimated richness. Among donors, the sharing of clonotypes was expected to be influenced by sequencing depth.

Researchers partitioned CD4+ cells into CD45RA+ naive and CD45RA-negative memory subsets. The CDR3 totals 15 residues. V shed 1 base and J shed 5 bases, with 11 bases lying between them. Germline V CDR1 and CDR2: MDHEN, SYDVKM. The receptor's source is a young woman in good health. J is TRBJ1-4 and V is TRBV28; D is perhaps TRBD1 (6 bases). The specimen was naive CD4+ T cells sorted from blood. Specified subset: CD45RA+ positively selected. The CDR3, as DNA: TGTGCCAGCAGTTTATTCGGGACACCCAATGAAAAACTGTTTTTT. It specifies CASSLFGTPNEKLFF. Full variable domain (rest looked up from reference TRBV28 and TRBJ1-4): DVKVTQSSRYLVKRTGEKVFLECVQDMDHENMFWYRQDPGLGLRLIYFSYDVKMKEKGDIPEGYSVSREKKERFSLILESASTNQTSMYLCASSLFGTPNEKLFFGSGTQLSVL.